This section outlines one T cell receptor (beta chain) sequence together with its context. Antigen specificity is unknown. This CDR3 is built from 15 residues. Trimming at V came to 0 bases and at J to 4 bases, leaving 3 bases not matched to a gene. Germline V gives CDR1 MRHNA, CDR2 SNTAGT. The data were taken from a study of T cells in Graves' hyperthyroidism and ophthalmopathy. Using RNA transcripts as the source, TCR beta CDR3 regions were amplified. The study used the HTBI primer set for a first-round RT-PCR of the TCR CDR3. TCRdb reprocessed the multiplex PCR reads with MiXCR, giving one entry per CDR3 protein. In the table there are roughly 720,000 distinct CDR3 sequences, approximately 15% of which are singletons. Study-wide results and limits: The blood repertoire included most of the expanded thyroid clonotypes above 0.001.

Sequencing used blood. The V and J genes are TRBV6-4 and TRBJ2-3; 8 bases are shared with TRBD2. The TCR was taken from a man aged 50 or older with Graves' hyperthyroidism. This CDR3 reads CASSDSAGGADTQYF. The DNA for the CDR3 is TGTGCCAGCAGTGACTCGGCGGGAGGAGCAGATACGCAGTATTTT.